A single T cell receptor beta chain is shown here with its context. The V gene end was trimmed by 7 bases and the J gene end by 7 bases; junction bases not matched to a gene: 9. The CDR3 contains 14 residues. Germline loops: CDR1 SGHRS, CDR2 YFSETQ. This entry comes from a study of technical replicates of blood from several donors. Measured with immunoSEQ multiplex PCR; TCRdb has only the in-frame clones, and not every one. The table lists fewer than 15,000 clones, 90% to 95% of them singletons. The V gene is TRBV5-1, the J gene TRBJ1-2, with 11 bases matching TRBD1. The sequence came from a human donor in good health. The sample taken for sequencing was PBMCs. CDR3: CASATGTGGIGYTF. The CDR3 region has the DNA TGCGCCAGCGCGACCGGGACAGGGGGGATTGGCTACACCTTC.